This T cell receptor (beta chain) was obtained from a study of response to subunit inactivated influenza vaccine. TCRdb itself ran the RT-PCR reads through MiXCR, one entry per CDR3 protein. The sample has about 520,000 distinct CDR3 sequences; less than 30% are singletons. In regard to this clonotype: The antigen is unknown.

General observations from the study: The authors suggested that every seasonal influenza vaccination recruits few new T cells.

The input for sequencing was CD4+ T cells sorted from PBMCs, taken 5 to 6 days after vaccination. The receptor was isolated from a man over 45 who received an inactivated influenza vaccine.

In nucleotides, the CDR3 is TGCAGTGCTAGTCTTCAGATTGAAGCTTTCTTT. Translation gives CSASLQIEAFF. The chain carries TRBV20-1 and TRBJ1-1; D not resolved. Trimming cost V 3 bases and J 7 bases, with 9 bases left between them. Germline values: CDR1 DFQATT, CDR2 SNEGSKA (reference sequence). The CDR3 has 11 residues.